One sample yielded the 8 T cell receptor beta chains listed below, sequenced in a study of blood T cell repertoires in COVID-19. Generated by immunoSEQ multiplex PCR, the TCRdb table keeps only in-frame clones and is missing some. The sample lists 90,000 to 120,000 clones, 89% occurring once. The sequencing sample was made of peripheral blood. Every receptor here comes from a man aged 40-49 years with active or convalescent COVID-19.

The V gene is TRBV7-2, the J gene TRBJ2-5, with TRBD2 identical over 9 bases. Germline V gene data show CDR1 as SGHTA and CDR2 as FQGNSA. The junction had 10 bases not matched to a gene; V was cut back by 3 bases and J by 5 bases. This CDR3 spans 16 amino acids. Here the CDR3 DNA reads TGTGCCAGCAGCTTCTATGGCCTAGCGGGACGGGAGACCCAGTACTTC. Amino acids: CASSFYGLAGRETQYF.

The chain is built from TRBV10-1 and TRBJ2-7; D is perhaps TRBD2 (5 bases). Looked up from germline, CDR1 is WNHNN and CDR2 is SYGVQD (reference sequence). With 6 bases removed from V and 0 bases from J, the gap between germline ends came to 12 bases. The CDR3 is made up of 14 amino acids. The CDR3 sequence is CASSPSGSSYEQYF. CDR3 in DNA: TGCGCCAGCAGCCCAAGCGGCAGCTCCTACGAGCAGTACTTC.

This chain connects TRBV19 to TRBJ1-4; no reliable D call. Germline V gene lookup returns CDR1 LNHDA and CDR2 SQIVND (reference sequence). The CDR3 consists of 14 residues. The V gene lost 5 bases and the J gene lost 4 bases, with 11 bases spanning the gap. Here the CDR3 DNA reads TGTGCCAGTAGTCGCGGGGTCGTTAATGAAAAACTGTTTTTT. Translated, it gives CASSRGVVNEKLFF.

V gene TRBV27 combines with J gene TRBJ2-1; no clear D. Trimming shortened V by 3 bases and J by 2 bases, and 14 bases separated the two germline ends. CDR3 length: 16 amino acids. The germline V gene has CDR1 MNHEY and CDR2 SMNVEV (reference sequence). The CDR3 DNA follows: TGTGCCAGCAGTTTGGTCGCGACGACAACCTACAATGAGCAGTTCTTC. Amino acids: CASSLVATTTYNEQFF.

The chain is built from TRBV6-5 and TRBJ1-5, with D uncertain. This CDR3 is built from 13 residues. V was pared by 6 bases and J by 3 bases, with 9 bases between. The germline V gene has CDR1 MNHEY and CDR2 SVGAGI. CDR3 coding DNA: TGTGCCAGCAGATTGGAGAACAATCAGCCCCAGCATTTT. Its translation is CASRLENNQPQHF.

The gene calls are TRBV27 and TRBJ1-5; no clear D gene. Germline loops: CDR1 MNHEY, CDR2 SMNVEV (reference sequence). The CDR3 is made up of 15 amino acids. Trimming removed 5 bases from V and 2 bases from J, with 13 bases in between. The CDR3 region is CASSPGSGGNQPQHF. The CDR3 DNA reads as TGTGCCAGCAGTCCGGGATCAGGAGGCAATCAGCCCCAGCATTTT.

The chain recombines TRBV30 with TRBJ2-5; maybe TRBD1 (5 bases). CDR3 length: 11 residues. Germline V lookup: CDR1 GTSNPN, CDR2 SVGIG (reference sequence). V was pared by 0 bases and J by 9 bases, with 8 bases between. For the CDR3, the DNA is TGTGCCTGGAGTGTACAGGTGGCCCAGTACTTC. Its protein product is CAWSVQVAQYF.

This clone came up a few times. The chain combines TRBV19 with TRBJ2-3, with 9 nucleotides matching TRBD2. The CDR3 sequence is 15 residues long. V dropped 4 bases and J dropped 1; count of bases not matched to a gene: 3. CDR1 is LNHDA, CDR2 SQIVND, per germline (reference sequence). Here the CDR3 DNA reads TGTGCCAGTAGTAGTAGCGGGAGCGGCACAGATACGCAGTATTTT. This encodes CASSSSGSGTDTQYF.